This TCR beta chain was identified in a study of CD4+ T cells in melanoma. Whole-study results and caveats: A reported correlation linked neoantigen-specific CD4+ T cells to CD8+, macrophage and B cell function. Reportedly, melanoma neoantigen-specific CD4+ T cells showed varied differentiation states.

Details on this clone: Its antigen is as yet unknown.

Only in-frame clones appear in the TCRdb table, and some are missing; sequencing was by immunoSEQ multiplex PCR. The sample carries about 13,000 clones, around 68% recorded once. Germline CDR1 is SEHNR and CDR2 is FQNEAQ (reference sequence). The V and J ends lost 1 base and 1 base respectively, with 10 bases between them. The CDR3 consists of 15 residues. J is TRBJ1-2 and V is TRBV7-9; D is uncertain. This receptor was obtained from a human donor with melanoma. Sequenced sample: cells from a culture (not recorded whether cultured in vitro). This CDR3 reads CASSLGRKNNYGYTF. In DNA form, the CDR3 reads TGTGCCAGCAGCTTAGGCAGGAAGAATAACTATGGCTACACCTTC.